The rows below give T cell receptor beta chains drawn from one sample of a study of molecular identifiers for immune sequencing clone quantification. TCRdb itself ran the PCR reads through MiXCR, one entry per CDR3 protein. The repertoire holds about 640,000 distinct CDR3 sequences, with around 20% as singletons. Sequencing was performed on naive CD8+ T cells from blood, with Jurkat cell RNA spiked in. These TCRs come from a human donor in good health. Some libraries in this study had Jurkat cell RNA spiked in. Both conserved end residues are part of each CDR3. Fields, in order: clone size, J gene, D gene, V gene, CDR3 protein, CDR3 DNA. The D gene is left open where the match is weak. Size is omitted from some rows. Given values are once, few, many or a class for expanded clones.

-,TRBJ2-2,-,TRBV29-1,CSAEAQTGELFF,TGCAGCGCTGAAGCCCAAACGGGGGAGCTGTTTTTT
-,TRBJ1-2,-,TRBV7-2,CASSLPSPYGYTF,TGTGCCAGCAGCTTACCCAGCCCCTATGGCTACACCTTC
few,TRBJ2-5,-,TRBV24-1,CATSDLRAGTGETQYF,TGTGCCACCAGTGATCTTCGAGCCGGGACGGGAGAGACCCAGTACTTC
many,TRBJ2-2,-,TRBV29-1,CSVEDSHYTGELFF,TGCAGCGTTGAAGATTCCCATTACACCGGGGAGCTGTTTTTT
many,TRBJ1-4,-,TRBV7-6,CASSRLFLPGKNEKLFF,TGTGCCAGCAGCCGCCTGTTCTTGCCAGGCAAGAATGAAAAACTGTTTTTT
many,TRBJ1-1,-,TRBV11-2,CASSLDKNTEAFF,TGTGCCAGCAGCTTAGATAAGAACACTGAAGCTTTCTTT
-,TRBJ2-5,-,TRBV7-6,CASSFVLRGETQYF,TGTGCCAGCAGCTTCGTCCTCCGGGGAGAGACCCAGTACTTC
many,TRBJ1-1,-,TRBV3-1,CASSQDWGMAEAFF,TGTGCCAGCAGCCAAGATTGGGGGATGGCTGAAGCTTTCTTT
many,TRBJ1-3,-,TRBV9,CASSTGTSSGNTIYF,TGTGCCAGCAGCACCGGGACAAGCTCTGGAAACACCATATATTTT
many,TRBJ1-1,-,TRBV12-3/TRBV12-4,CASRDGLNTEAFF,TGTGCCAGCAGGGACGGACTGAACACTGAAGCTTTCTTT
-,TRBJ1-1,-,TRBV19,CASSMGGTGAFF,TGTGCCAGTAGTATGGGGGGCACTGGAGCTTTCTTT
few,TRBJ1-3,-,TRBV27,CASSNRDRNTIYF,TGTGCCAGCAGTAACAGGGATAGAAACACCATATATTTT
many,TRBJ1-1,TRBD1,TRBV12-3/TRBV12-4,CASRLNLTGMRKAFF,TGTGCCAGCAGACTTAACTTGACAGGGATGCGTAAAGCTTTCTTT
many,TRBJ2-7,-,TRBV11-1,CASSLRASPYEQYF,TGTGCCAGCTCCCTGAGGGCTTCCCCCTACGAGCAGTACTTC
-,TRBJ2-7,-,TRBV5-4,CASSNFQGEQYF,TGTGCCAGCAGCAACTTCCAGGGCGAGCAGTACTTC
-,TRBJ2-5,TRBD1,TRBV7-8,CASSLALGQGAGETQYF,TGTGCCAGCAGCTTAGCGCTTGGGCAGGGGGCGGGAGAGACCCAGTACTTC
-,TRBJ2-2,-,TRBV6-5,CASSSLPTGYTGELFF,TGTGCCAGCAGTTCCCTTCCAACAGGGTACACCGGGGAGCTGTTTTTT
many,TRBJ2-3,-,TRBV4-1,CASSHMTPVQYF,TGCGCCAGCAGCCACATGACCCCCGTCCAGTATTTT
-,TRBJ2-7,-,TRBV10-3,CAISERDSYEQYF,TGTGCCATCAGTGAGCGGGACTCCTACGAGCAGTACTTC
-,TRBJ2-7,-,TRBV7-2,CASATVGGGQYF,TGTGCCAGCGCAACCGTCGGGGGAGGGCAGTACTTC
many,TRBJ2-7,TRBD1,TRBV27,CASSSKRDREYEQYF,TGTGCCAGCAGTTCGAAACGGGACAGAGAGTACGAGCAGTACTTC
many,TRBJ2-1,-,TRBV12-5,CASGLTLQGNFPGQFF,TGTGCTAGTGGTTTGACTCTACAGGGAAATTTTCCAGGGCAGTTCTTC
-,TRBJ2-7,TRBD2,TRBV11-2,CASSPKDAGVYEQYF,TGTGCCAGCAGCCCCAAGGATGCGGGGGTTTACGAGCAGTACTTC
many,TRBJ1-1,-,TRBV18,CASSPDALGWAFF,TGTGCCAGCTCACCCGACGCCCTAGGTTGGGCTTTCTTT
few,TRBJ1-1,TRBD1,TRBV7-9,CASSEGQGIWSTEAFF,TGTGCCAGCAGCGAGGGACAGGGTATATGGAGCACTGAAGCTTTCTTT
many,TRBJ1-1,-,TRBV20-1,CSARDHGRSNTEAFF,TGCAGTGCTAGAGATCACGGCAGGTCGAACACTGAAGCTTTCTTT
few,TRBJ2-1,TRBD1,TRBV12-3/TRBV12-4,CASSSGQGVNEQFF,TGTGCCAGCAGTTCAGGACAGGGAGTTAATGAGCAGTTCTTC
many,TRBJ2-7,-,TRBV5-4,CASSSHRAGEQYF,TGTGCCAGCAGCAGCCACAGGGCTGGCGAGCAGTACTTC
-,TRBJ1-5,-,TRBV15,CATSRKFQTGDSNQPQHF,TGTGCCACCAGCAGAAAATTTCAGACAGGCGATAGCAATCAGCCCCAGCATTTT
many,TRBJ2-7,-,TRBV6-5,CASSYSSSSYEQYF,TGTGCCAGCAGTTACTCTTCCAGCTCCTACGAGCAGTACTTC
-,TRBJ2-3,-,TRBV11-3,CASSTRDGSSTDTQYF,TGTGCCAGCAGCACCCGGGACGGAAGCTCCACAGATACGCAGTATTTT
many,TRBJ1-5,-,TRBV27,CASSFSDFGQPQHF,TGTGCCAGCAGTTTTTCAGATTTTGGCCAGCCCCAGCATTTT
many,TRBJ1-3,-,TRBV7-9,CASSAVPSGNTIYF,TGTGCCAGCAGCGCCGTCCCGTCTGGAAACACCATATATTTT
many,TRBJ1-1,-,TRBV6-5,CASSYGRLTEAFF,TGTGCCAGCAGCTACGGGAGACTCACTGAAGCTTTCTTT
few,TRBJ2-7,-,TRBV12-3/TRBV12-4,CASSLYRRDSREQYF,TGTGCCAGCAGTTTATATAGGCGGGACTCCCGCGAGCAGTACTTC
many,TRBJ2-7,-,TRBV5-1,CASSLASSSYEQYF,TGCGCCAGCAGCTTGGCTTCCTCGTCCTACGAGCAGTACTTC
-,TRBJ1-1,TRBD1,TRBV28,CASSSPQGAGTEAYF,TGTGCCAGCAGCTCTCCACAGGGGGCCGGCACTGAAGCTTACTTT
few,TRBJ1-2,TRBD1,TRBV5-8,CASSFRQGMANYGYTF,TGTGCCAGCAGCTTCAGACAGGGGATGGCTAACTATGGCTACACCTTC
many,TRBJ1-5,-,TRBV27,CASSFLSNQPQHF,TGTGCCAGCAGTTTTCTCAGCAATCAGCCCCAGCATTTT
many,TRBJ2-7,TRBD2,TRBV24-1,CATSDPREGYEQYF,TGTGCCACCAGTGATCCGCGGGAGGGGTACGAGCAGTACTTC
many,TRBJ1-6,TRBD1,TRBV4-3,CASSQGQGLYSPLHF,TGCGCCAGCAGCCAAGGACAGGGGTTGTATTCACCCCTCCACTTT
many,TRBJ2-5,TRBD2,TRBV4-2,CASSHSGGAMETQYF,TGTGCCAGCAGCCACAGCGGGGGGGCCATGGAGACCCAGTACTTC
many,TRBJ2-7,-,TRBV7-9,CASSPSGSGHSATHEQYF,TGTGCCAGCAGCCCCAGTGGGTCGGGACACTCGGCCACCCACGAGCAGTACTTC
few,TRBJ1-1,-,TRBV12-3/TRBV12-4,CASSFPGGITEAFF,TGTGCCAGCAGTTTTCCAGGTGGTATTACTGAAGCTTTCTTT
many,TRBJ1-1,-,TRBV4-1,CASSLQGVLVRNTEAFF,TGCGCCAGCAGCCTACAGGGAGTCCTTGTCCGGAACACTGAAGCTTTCTTT
few,TRBJ2-1,-,TRBV12-3/TRBV12-4,CASSASDRDNEQFF,TGTGCCAGCAGTGCCTCGGACAGAGACAATGAGCAGTTCTTC
few,TRBJ2-7,-,TRBV15,CATSSGAYEQYF,TGTGCCACCAGCAGTGGTGCCTACGAGCAGTACTTC
many,TRBJ2-5,-,TRBV15,CATSRLIRGETQYF,TGTGCCACCAGCAGATTGATCAGAGGAGAGACCCAGTACTTC
-,TRBJ2-2,-,TRBV7-6,CASSLNYPGELFF,TGTGCCAGCAGCTTAAATTACCCCGGGGAGCTGTTTTTT
-,TRBJ1-5,-,TRBV5-1,CASSLGVQGPSTDTQHF,TGCGCCAGCAGCTTGGGGGTTCAGGGGCCAAGCACAGATACGCAGCATTTT
many,TRBJ2-5,-,TRBV9,CASSAGAGKETQYF,TGTGCCAGCAGCGCAGGGGCCGGCAAAGAGACCCAGTACTTC
many,TRBJ2-3,TRBD2,TRBV28,CASSPGTSGNIASTDTQYF,TGTGCCAGCAGCCCCGGGACTAGCGGAAATATCGCTAGCACAGATACGCAGTATTTT
many,TRBJ2-3,-,TRBV20-1,CSARDLRGGYTDTQYF,TGCAGTGCTAGAGATCTGCGCGGGGGCTACACAGATACGCAGTATTTT